These 17 T cell receptor beta chains came from one sample sequenced in a study of patients and donors after allogeneic stem cell transplantation (dated by TCRdb to about 2020). Library creation used RT-PCR. TCRdb records NextSeq 550 as the sequencer. TCRdb itself trimmed the public reads at Q25 with fastp, ran MiXCR and retained productive beta chains. Identical CDR3 protein sequences are pooled into one entry, listed with their most common genes and DNA. The sample table holds about 960,000 distinct CDR3 sequences, of which under 20% were seen once. Around 6% of the sample rests with the top ten. The sequenced sample was blood, either unsorted or a sorted T cell fraction (not recorded which). The receptors come from a human donor who was either an allogeneic HSCT recipient or a stem cell or donor lymphocyte infusion donor (not recorded which). It is not recorded whose cells these are; they may come from a transplant donor.

The chain recombines TRBV20-1 with TRBJ1-2; D may be TRBD1 (5 bases). Trimming pared 6 bases from V and 5 bases from J, leaving 16 bases between. This CDR3 is 13 amino acids long. CDR1 is DFQATT and CDR2 is SNEGSKA in the germline V gene (reference sequence). The CDR3, as DNA: TGCAGTGCCACCTTGAGGGCAGGGTATGGCTACACCTTC. Translating gives CSATLRAGYGYTF.

The chain combines TRBV4-1 with TRBJ1-1; D not resolved. Trimming cost V 0 bases and J 1 base, with 9 bases left between them. The CDR3 has 15 amino acids. Germline assignment: CDR1 MGHRA and CDR2 YSYEKL. The CDR3 reads CASSQDIVENTEAFF. DNA for the CDR3: TGCGCCAGCAGCCAAGATATCGTGGAGAACACTGAAGCTTTCTTT.

This clonotype has a handful of counts. The rearrangement joins TRBV6-4 to TRBJ1-2, with a tentative D call TRBD1 (5 bases). Trimming took off 6 bases at V and 4 bases at J, with 15 bases between the two ends. There are 14 residues in the CDR3. Per germline, CDR1 MRHNA and CDR2 SNTAGT. The CDR3 nucleotides read TGTGCCAGCAGGCTGGACAACAGCTTCTATGGCTACACCTTC. This encodes CASRLDNSFYGYTF.

This rearrangement joins TRBV7-8 to TRBJ2-2; unclear D gene. Germline V gene data show CDR1 as SGHVS and CDR2 as FQNEAQ. This CDR3 is 14 amino acids long. Trimming cost V 2 bases and J 0 bases, with 4 bases left between them. CDR3 nucleotide sequence: TGTGCCAGCAGCTTACAGGCGAACACCGGGGAGCTGTTTTTT. Protein sequence: CASSLQANTGELFF.

This chain joins TRBV24-1 and TRBJ2-1; 9 nucleotides align to TRBD2. V dropped 6 bases and J dropped 6; count of bases not matched to a gene: 5. The CDR3 runs to 14 residues. Germline V gene sequence: CDR1 KGHDR, CDR2 SFDVKD. Written as DNA, the CDR3 is TGTGCCACCAGTAACCTAGCGGGGTTCAATGAGCAGTTCTTC. Protein: CATSNLAGFNEQFF.

This clonotype was seen a handful of times. The junction departs from the called germline gene at one end, perhaps through a read error. This sequence joins TRBV27 and TRBJ2-7, with a possible D match to TRBD2 (5 bases). Germline values: CDR1 MNHEY, CDR2 SMNVEV (reference sequence). The CDR3 totals 14 residues. As DNA, the CDR3 is TGTGCCAGCAGTTTTGAGGGTGAGTCCTCCGAGCAGTACTTC. It encodes CASSFEGESSEQYF.

J is TRBJ1-5 and V is TRBV7-9; perhaps TRBD1 as D (5 bases). The CDR3 spans 15 residues. Deletions cut 5 bases from V and 0 bases from J, with 11 bases between. Per germline, CDR1 SEHNR and CDR2 FQNEAQ (reference sequence). The CDR3 DNA reads as TGTGCCAGCAGCCCGGGACTGAATAGCAATCAGCCCCAGCATTTT. Translating it yields CASSPGLNSNQPQHF.

V is TRBV3-1 and J is TRBJ2-2, with D possibly matching TRBD2 (5 bases). There are 11 residues in the CDR3. The germline gives CDR1 LGHDT, CDR2 YNNKEL (reference sequence). The CDR3 DNA sequence: TGTGCAGCGGCGCACACCGGGGAGCTGTTTTTT. Its translation: CAAAHTGELFF.

The rearrangement links TRBV15 to TRBJ2-5; 9 bases align to TRBD1. This CDR3 region has 16 residues. The ends lost 4 bases at V and 5 bases at J; junction bases unmatched: 11. The V gene's germline CDR1 is LNHNV and CDR2 YYDKDF (reference sequence). CDR3 nucleotides: TGTGCCACCAGCAAAGACAGGGGGGGGTTAGTTGAGACCCAGTACTTC. This sequence encodes CATSKDRGGLVETQYF.

This clonotype was counted a few times. The CDR3 spells CSASGSPYNEQFF. The CDR3, as DNA: TGCAGTGCTAGCGGGAGTCCCTACAATGAGCAGTTCTTC. The rearrangement uses TRBV20-1 and TRBJ2-1, with D perhaps TRBD2 (6 bases). Germline-derived CDR1 and CDR2 are DFQATT and SNEGSKA (reference sequence). V was clipped by 3 bases and J by 2 bases, with 8 bases between them. There are 13 residues in the CDR3.

This clonotype was observed a handful of times. The chain has TRBV4-2 and TRBJ2-3; tentatively, D is TRBD1 (6 bases). The V gene's germline CDR1 is LGHNA and CDR2 YNFKEQ. V was clipped by 4 bases and J by 2 bases, with 16 bases between them. The CDR3 has 16 residues. CDR3 DNA sequence: TGTGCCAGCAGCCCACAGGGCACTAGTCCCACAGATACGCAGTATTTT. Protein product: CASSPQGTSPTDTQYF.

The genes are TRBV15 and TRBJ1-1; 8 bases agree with TRBD1. The J segment lost 5 bases and the V segment lost 5 bases, leaving 10 bases of the junction unmatched. Germline V gene data show CDR1 as LNHNV and CDR2 as YYDKDF (reference sequence). This CDR3 is 15 amino acids long. The CDR3 sequence: CATSVRTGKRTEAFF. The CDR3 nucleotides are TGTGCCACCAGCGTCCGGACAGGGAAGAGGACTGAAGCTTTCTTT.

The V call is TRBV9, the J call TRBJ1-6; 8 bases match TRBD1. The CDR3 spans 15 residues. The trim removed 2 bases at V and 3 bases at J, leaving 1 base unmatched. Germline V gene lookup returns CDR1 SGDLS and CDR2 YYNGEE. In DNA form, the CDR3 reads TGTGCCAGCAGCGTGGACAGGGTCTATAATTCACCCCTCCACTTT. Encoded protein: CASSVDRVYNSPLHF.

This clonotype was seen many times. J is TRBJ2-5 and V is TRBV29-1; tentative D call: TRBD1 (5 bases). Deletions cut 6 bases from V and 2 bases from J, with 19 bases between. Per the germline V gene, CDR1 is SQVTM and CDR2 is ANQGSEA. The CDR3 length is 15 residues. The CDR3 loop is CSVPIFGAKQETQYF. CDR3 nucleotide sequence: TGCAGCGTACCGATATTTGGGGCGAAACAAGAGACCCAGTACTTC.

The table lists this clonotype with a few counts. The rearrangement links TRBV7-8 to TRBJ2-3; D remains unclear. Per the germline V gene, CDR1 is SGHVS and CDR2 is FQNEAQ. The CDR3 has 15 residues. V gave up 5 bases and J gave up 4 bases, with 16 bases separating them. The CDR3 loop reads CASSPLAIQADTQYF. CDR3 coding DNA: TGTGCCAGCAGCCCCCTCGCCATTCAGGCAGATACGCAGTATTTT.

The J gene is TRBJ1-2, the V gene TRBV20-1; no reliable D call. The V end lost 0 bases, the J end lost 2 bases, and 13 bases lay between the germline ends. CDR1 and CDR2 (germline): DFQATT, SNEGSKA (reference sequence). The CDR3 loop spans 15 amino acids. In DNA form, the CDR3 reads TGCAGTGCTAGAGATCTCACAGTTGAGAACTATGGCTACACCTTC. This sequence encodes CSARDLTVENYGYTF.

The chain combines TRBV29-1 with TRBJ2-1, with TRBD2 matching over 13 bases. The CDR3 runs 12 residues. With V trimmed by 7 bases and J by 12 bases, 6 bases remained unmatched. Germline V gene lookup returns CDR1 SQVTM and CDR2 ANQGSEA. CDR3 residues: CSARLAGGRQFF. The CDR3 DNA follows: TGCAGCGCGAGACTAGCGGGAGGTCGGCAGTTCTTC.